The clone carrying this T cell receptor (beta chain) was picked up a small number of times. In the study's own analysis: Counts of nucleated cells, estimated from reference gene primer amplification, were obtained. The assay was immunoSEQ multiplex PCR, and TCRdb's table has in-frame clones only and misses some. Clone size and the V and J calls come from that table; the DNA yielded D and trimming. The sample has around 70,000 clones; 75% to 85% are singletons. These data originate in a study of blood T cell repertoires in COVID-19. Study-level background: Sites in the United States, Italy and Spain provided acute and convalescent COVID-19 samples. Nucleic acid was either cDNA or gDNA, and it came from T cells, B-cell-depleted T cells, or PBMCs.

Between the trimmed V and J ends, which lost 8 bases and 2 bases, there was a span of 13 bases. The CDR3 consists of 15 residues. Germline V lookup: CDR1 SEHNR, CDR2 FQNEAQ (reference sequence). The clonotype comes from a man at least 80 years old with acute or convalescent COVID-19. Sequenced sample: peripheral blood. The chain employs TRBV7-9 and TRBJ1-6; D perhaps matches TRBD1 (6 bases). The CDR3 sequence: CASGTQGTYNSPLHF. CDR3 bases: TGTGCCAGCGGAACACAGGGTACCTATAATTCACCCCTCCACTTT. Full variable domain (missing parts from reference TRBV7-9 and TRBJ1-6): DTGVSQNPRHKITKRGQNVTFRCDPISEHNRLYWYRQTLGQGPEFLTYFQNEAQLEKSRLLSDRFSAERPKGSFSTLEIQRTEQGDSAMYLCASGTQGTYNSPLHFGNGTRLTVT.